These 30 T cell receptor beta chains originate from one sample sequenced in a study of brain metastases from non-small cell lung cancer. This table comes from immunoSEQ multiplex PCR, and its TCRdb copy is limited to in-frame clones, with some not included. The sample carries approximately 5,600 clones, roughly 80% recorded once. The sequencing input was primary lung tumor tissue. Every receptor here comes from a donor at least 40 years old with non-small cell lung cancer.

The chain is built from TRBV4-3 and TRBJ1-1, with D tentatively TRBD1 (5 bases). The germline V gene encodes CDR1 LGHNA and CDR2 YSLEER. V dropped 1 base and J dropped 5 bases, with 8 bases sitting between them. The CDR3 extends over 13 amino acids. CDR3 nucleotide sequence: TGCGCCAGCAGCCAAGTAAAGGGGACTGAAGCTTTCTTT. Its translation is CASSQVKGTEAFF.

As for this clone: This specimen includes other DNA sequences encoding the same CDR3. This rearrangement joins TRBV6-5 to TRBJ1-1, with 8 bases lining up with TRBD1. Per the germline V gene, CDR1 is MNHEY and CDR2 is SVGAGI. Unmatched junction bases numbered 9, after V lost 5 bases and J lost 10 bases. CDR3 size: 13 residues. The CDR3 nucleotides read TGTGCCAGCAGTCAAACAGGGGGTTCGCGAGCTTTCTTT. Translation gives CASSQTGGSRAFF.

V is TRBV5-6 and J is TRBJ1-5, with D tentatively TRBD1 (5 bases). This CDR3 has 17 residues. Germline loops: CDR1 SGHDT, CDR2 YYEEEE. V was clipped by 1 base and J by 4 bases, with 18 bases between them. DNA for the CDR3: TGTGCCAGCAGCTTGAGTTTTGCGGGGGGTGCTAATCAGCCCCAGCATTTT. Residues: CASSLSFAGGANQPQHF.

This clone was observed once. The chain couples TRBV4-1 to TRBJ1-1; D not resolved. The length of the CDR3 is 14 residues. Deletions cut 0 bases from V and 4 bases from J, with 9 bases between. Germline lookup yields CDR1 MGHRA and CDR2 YSYEKL. The CDR3 region is CASSQEPSSTEAFF. DNA for the CDR3: TGCGCCAGCAGCCAAGAACCTAGTTCCACTGAAGCTTTCTTT.

This clone occurred a few times. The chain employs TRBV9 and TRBJ1-5; 9 positions agree with TRBD1. Germline CDR1 and CDR2: SGDLS and YYNGEE. J was trimmed by 5 bases and V by 6 bases; bases with no gene match: 9. There are 15 residues in the CDR3. This CDR3 reads CASTRTDRGDQPQHF. The CDR3 DNA is TGTGCCAGCACCCGGACCGACAGGGGGGATCAGCCCCAGCATTTT.

CDR3 DNA: TGTGCCAGCAGCAAAGAATTGGGACCTAGGGGACAGGGGCTCGAGCAGTTCTTC. It specifies CASSKELGPRGQGLEQFF. V is TRBV21-1 and J is TRBJ2-1; the table's D gene call, TRBD1, was not cross checked with the DNA. TRBV21-1 is a recognized pseudogene. The CDR3 is 18 residues long.

J is TRBJ2-2 and V is TRBV10-3; D gene ambiguous. CDR1 ENHRY and CDR2 SYGVKD come from the germline V gene. There are 16 residues in the CDR3. The V gene lost 2 bases and the J gene lost 3 bases, with 13 bases spanning the gap. The CDR3 region is CAISEGVSLYTGELFF. As DNA, the CDR3 is TGTGCCATCAGTGAGGGAGTGTCCCTTTACACCGGGGAGCTGTTTTTT.

The J gene is TRBJ2-5, the V gene TRBV3-1 (or the pseudogene TRBV3-2); maybe TRBD2 (6 bases). The CDR3 is 14 amino acids. The V end was cut by 2 bases, the J end by 5 bases, with 12 bases between. Per the germline V gene, CDR1 is LGHDT and CDR2 is YNNKEL (reference sequence). The CDR3 region has the DNA TGTGCCAGCAGCCAACGGGAGTATTTCGAGACCCAGTACTTC. Translation: CASSQREYFETQYF.

This chain uses TRBV19 with TRBJ1-1; D unresolved. V was shortened by 1 base and J by 2 bases, with 11 bases between the two germline ends. Germline V gives CDR1 LNHDA, CDR2 SQIVND (reference sequence). The CDR3 spans 15 residues. The CDR3 reads CASSIGGILNTEAFF. CDR3 DNA: TGTGCCAGTAGTATAGGTGGGATACTTAACACTGAAGCTTTCTTT.

The rearrangement uses TRBV30 and TRBJ1-2, with D perhaps matching TRBD1 (6 bases). Trimming cost V 0 bases and J 4 bases, with 15 bases left between them. Germline assignment: CDR1 GTSNPN and CDR2 SVGIG (reference sequence). The CDR3 totals 15 residues. The CDR3, as DNA: TGTGCCTGGAGTGTAGCTGGCCTAGGGGGCTATGGCTACACCTTC. Protein: CAWSVAGLGGYGYTF. The whole variable domain, filled in from reference TRBV30 and TRBJ1-2, reads SQTIHQWPATLVQPVGSPLSLECTVEGTSNPNLYWYRQAAGRGLQLLFYSVGIGQISSEVPQNLSASRPQDRQFILSSKKLLLSDSGFYLCAWSVAGLGGYGYTFGSGTRLTVV.

V gene TRBV19 combines with J gene TRBJ1-1, with D perhaps matching TRBD1 (5 bases). The CDR3 loop spans 16 amino acids. Trimming stripped 9 bases from V and 7 bases from J, with 27 bases between. Germline V lookup: CDR1 LNHDA, CDR2 SQIVND (reference sequence). CDR3 protein: CARSQAYWPRGFEAFF. The CDR3 DNA sequence: TGTGCCAGATCACAGGCCTACTGGCCCCGCGGGTTTGAAGCTTTCTTT.

V is TRBV19 and J is TRBJ2-7; D is perhaps TRBD1 or TRBD2 (5 bases each). V was cut by 8 bases and J by 5 bases, with 19 bases left in between. CDR3 length: 14 amino acids. Germline loops: CDR1 LNHDA, CDR2 SQIVND (reference sequence). Here the CDR3 reads CASQATGRRNEQYF. Written as DNA, the CDR3 is TGTGCCAGTCAGGCGACGGGGCGTAGAAACGAGCAGTACTTC.

About this clone itself: Other nucleotide sequences in the sample specify the same CDR3. The gene calls are TRBV28 and TRBJ1-2, with D tentatively TRBD1 (5 bases). V lost 11 bases, J lost 7 bases, and 20 bases lay in between. The CDR3 spans 13 residues. CDR1 and CDR2 from the germline V gene are MDHEN and SYDVKM. CDR3 residues: CAAWQGGVGGYTF. The CDR3 DNA reads as TGTGCCGCGTGGCAGGGCGGTGTTGGTGGCTACACCTTC.

The V call is TRBV25-1, the J call TRBJ1-6; possibly TRBD1 for D (6 bases). This CDR3 region has 15 residues. Germline loops: CDR1 MGHDK, CDR2 SYGVNS. Trimming removed 7 bases at V and 2 bases at J, with 12 bases between. CDR3 coding DNA: TGTGCCAGCACTTCAGGGGTTCCCTATAATTCACCCCTCCACTTT. This codes for CASTSGVPYNSPLHF. Supplemented by reference TRBV25-1 and TRBJ1-6, the full variable domain reads EADIYQTPRYLVIGTGKKITLECSQTMGHDKMYWYQQDPGMELHLIHYSYGVNSTEKGDLSSESTVSRIRTEHFPLTLESARPSHTSQYLCASTSGVPYNSPLHFGNGTRLTVT.

The chain carries TRBV5-6 and TRBJ1-1; D call uncertain. There are 15 residues in the CDR3. Trimming shortened V by 4 bases and J by 4 bases, and 17 bases separated the two germline ends. Germline CDR1 reads SGHDT; CDR2 reads YYEEEE. This chain's CDR3 is CASSPPHSWGTEAFF. CDR3 bases: TGTGCCAGCAGCCCCCCCCATAGTTGGGGCACTGAAGCTTTCTTT.

V and J are TRBV7-6 and TRBJ1-3; the match to TRBD1 covers 10 bases. V lost 3 bases to trimming and J lost 0 bases; unmatched junction nucleotides: 2. Germline CDR1 reads SGHVS; CDR2 reads FNYEAQ. This CDR3 has 16 residues. DNA for the CDR3: TGTGCCAGCAGCTTTGGGACAGGGGCCTCTGGAAACACCATATATTTT. Its protein product is CASSFGTGASGNTIYF.

The chain recombines TRBV6-1 with TRBJ2-7, with D unclear. The length of the CDR3 is 15 residues. Germline V CDR1 and CDR2: MNHNS, SASEGT. V dropped 0 bases and J dropped 1 base, with 10 bases sitting between them. The CDR3 bases are TGTGCCAGCAGTGAAGCGTCAGCCCTTTCCTACGAGCAGTACTTC. This translates into CASSEASALSYEQYF.

V usage is TRBV18 and J usage is TRBJ1-1; 11 bases map to TRBD1. Trimming at V came to 2 bases and at J to 2 bases, leaving 4 bases not matched to a gene. The CDR3 spans 16 residues. Germline CDR1 and CDR2: KGHSH and LQKENI. This chain's CDR3 is CASSPGQGAVNTEAFF. The CDR3 DNA sequence: TGTGCCAGCTCACCAGGACAGGGGGCGGTCAACACTGAAGCTTTCTTT. The variable domain in full, with the rest retrieved from reference TRBV18 and TRBJ1-1, is NAGVMQNPRHLVRRRGQEARLRCSPMKGHSHVYWYRQLPEEGLKFMVYLQKENIIDESGMPKERFSAEFPKEGPSILRIQQVVRGDSAAYFCASSPGQGAVNTEAFFGQGTRLTVV.

This rearrangement joins TRBV7-9 to TRBJ2-3; 8 bases agree with TRBD1. Per the germline V gene, CDR1 is SEHNR and CDR2 is FQNEAQ (reference sequence). Trimming cost V 4 bases and J 5 bases; bases outside gene matches: 5. CDR3 size: 14 residues. CDR3 sequence reads: CASSSDRGRDTQYF. The CDR3 coding sequence is TGTGCCAGCAGCTCCGACAGGGGTCGAGATACGCAGTATTTT.

V and J are TRBV7-8 and TRBJ1-5; D unclear. The CDR3 spans 14 residues. V was trimmed by 5 bases and J by 0 bases, leaving 8 bases between them. Germline V lookup: CDR1 SGHVS, CDR2 FQNEAQ. The CDR3 sequence is CASSPPVSNQPQHF. The CDR3 nucleotides are TGTGCCAGCAGCCCCCCCGTTAGCAATCAGCCCCAGCATTTT.

This clone was recorded a few times. The chain has TRBV5-1 and TRBJ1-4, with D perhaps TRBD1 (5 bases). The V gene's germline CDR1 is SGHRS and CDR2 YFSETQ. V was shortened by 2 bases and J by 3 bases, with 11 bases between the two germline ends. The CDR3 runs to 15 residues. This CDR3 reads CASSLRGASNEKLFF. In DNA form, the CDR3 reads TGCGCCAGCAGCTTACGAGGGGCCTCTAATGAAAAACTGTTTTTT.

Worth noting for this clone: An end of the junction does not agree with germline; a read error may underlie this. The gene calls are TRBV2 and TRBJ1-5; D is perhaps TRBD1 (5 bases). The length of the CDR3 is 16 residues. In germline, CDR1 is SNHLY, CDR2 FYNNEI. In DNA form, the CDR3 reads TGTGCCAGCACTGAAAGGGCAGGGTTGAGGAATCAGCCCCAGCATTTT. Amino acids: CASTERAGLRNQPQHF.

The chain uses TRBV6-1 and TRBJ1-5, with TRBD1 identical over 12 bases. The junction had 2 bases not matched to a gene; V was cut back by 4 bases and J by 1 base. Germline lookup yields CDR1 MNHNS and CDR2 SASEGT. This CDR3 region has 16 residues. CDR3 bases: TGTGCCAGCAGTGCCGGGACAGGGGGCAGCAATCAGCCCCAGCATTTT. Translated, it gives CASSAGTGGSNQPQHF.

In DNA form, the CDR3 reads TGTGCCAGCAGCCAGTCGGGACTAGCGGGGGGGAGCTCCTACAATGAGCAGTTCTTC. Amino acid sequence: CASSQSGLAGGSSYNEQFF. This chain connects TRBV3-1 (or the pseudogene TRBV3-2) to TRBJ2-1; 16 bases fit TRBD2. The CDR3 consists of 19 residues. After removal of 3 bases from V and 0 bases from J, the junction contained 5 bases not matched to a gene. Germline V gene lookup returns CDR1 LGHDT and CDR2 YNNKEL (reference sequence).

The chain employs TRBV25-1 and TRBJ1-6; TRBD1 agrees at 11 bases. Trimming at V came to 7 bases and at J to 10 bases, leaving 3 bases not matched to a gene. The CDR3 has 13 amino acids. CDR1 and CDR2 from the germline V gene are MGHDK and SYGVNS. The CDR3 protein is CASTGQGGSPLHF. In DNA form, the CDR3 reads TGTGCCAGCACGGGACAGGGGGGCTCACCCCTCCACTTT.

The chain carries TRBV6-6 and TRBJ1-1; D gene ambiguous. Germline V CDR1 and CDR2: MNHNY, SVGAGI (reference sequence). CDR3 size: 16 residues. V gave up 2 bases and J gave up 0 bases, with 13 bases separating them. The CDR3 sequence: CASSYERRLMNTEAFF. The CDR3 DNA is TGTGCCAGCAGTTACGAGAGGAGGCTTATGAACACTGAAGCTTTCTTT.

This clone was detected only once. This chain joins TRBV28 and TRBJ2-5; D remains ambiguous. Germline CDR1 is MDHEN and CDR2 is SYDVKM. V lost 4 bases and J 4 bases, leaving 13 bases between the germline ends. The CDR3 contains 14 residues. The CDR3 spells CASSSPGPIETQYF. The CDR3 nucleotides are TGTGCCAGCAGTTCCCCCGGACCGATAGAGACCCAGTACTTC.

CDR3 nucleotides: TGTGCCAGCAGGCAACAGGAGAGCTCCTACAATGAGCAGTTCTTC. As protein: CASRQQESSYNEQFF. The chain couples TRBV2 to TRBJ2-1, with D perhaps matching TRBD1 (5 bases). In germline, CDR1 is SNHLY, CDR2 FYNNEI. This CDR3 is built from 15 residues. V was cut by 6 bases and J by 0 bases, with 12 bases left in between.

This clone was seen just once. This chain joins TRBV7-9 and TRBJ1-2; D is perhaps TRBD1 (6 bases). The CDR3 covers 15 residues. Trimming cost V 0 bases and J 7 bases, with 15 bases left between them. Germline V CDR1 and CDR2: SEHNR, FQNEAQ (reference sequence). The CDR3 spells CASSLAWPGAAGYTF. The DNA for the CDR3 is TGTGCCAGCAGCTTAGCGTGGCCAGGGGCTGCTGGCTACACCTTC.

The chain employs TRBV5-1 and TRBJ2-5; D is ambiguous. V was pared by 0 bases and J by 1 base, with 10 bases between. This CDR3 spans 15 amino acids. Germline loops: CDR1 SGHRS, CDR2 YFSETQ. The CDR3 spells CASSLAGMAQETQYF. The DNA of the CDR3 is TGCGCCAGCAGCTTGGCCGGAATGGCCCAAGAGACCCAGTACTTC.